The 20 T cell receptor beta chains presented below share a single source sample, sequenced in a study of blood T cell repertoires in COVID-19. The method was immunoSEQ multiplex PCR; TCRdb's version includes in-frame clones alone and lacks a portion of them. Of about 100,000 clones in the sample, around 79% were seen once. The material sequenced was peripheral blood. These receptors came from a woman at least 80 years old with active or convalescent COVID-19.

The rearrangement uses TRBV7-2 and TRBJ1-2; no clear D gene. Trimming took off 3 bases at V and 2 bases at J, with 13 bases between the two ends. The germline V gene encodes CDR1 SGHTA and CDR2 FQGNSA. This CDR3 comprises 15 residues. This CDR3 is CASSFSEVTNYGYTF. Written as DNA, the CDR3 is TGTGCCAGCAGCTTTTCAGAGGTGACGAACTATGGCTACACCTTC. Complete variable domain (other parts from reference TRBV7-2 and TRBJ1-2): GAGVSQSPSNKVTEKGKDVELRCDPISGHTALYWYRQSLGQGLEFLIYFQGNSAPDKSGLPSDRFSAERTGGSVSTLTIQRTQQEDSAVYLCASSFSEVTNYGYTFGSGTRLTVV.

DNA for the CDR3: TGTGCCAGCAGTGTGAGCTCCTATAATTCACCCCTCCACTTT. Its translation is CASSVSSYNSPLHF. The chain has TRBV2 and TRBJ1-6; D not certain. The germline V gene encodes CDR1 SNHLY and CDR2 FYNNEI. V lost 4 bases to trimming and J lost 0 bases, with 4 bases between them. The CDR3 is 14 residues long. Variable domain in full (rest from reference TRBV2 and TRBJ1-6): EPEVTQTPSHQVTQMGQEVILRCVPISNHLYFYWYRQILGQKVEFLVSFYNNEISEKSEIFDDQFSVERPDGSNFTLKIRSTKLEDSAMYFCASSVSSYNSPLHFGNGTRLTVT.

In this sample, this clone turned up a few times. V and J are TRBV19 and TRBJ2-1; TRBD2 agrees at 8 bases. V gave up 2 bases and J gave up 5 bases; unmatched junction bases: 8. The CDR3 contains 16 residues. Germline V lookup: CDR1 LNHDA, CDR2 SQIVND (reference sequence). CDR3 loop: CASSIIRTSQNNEQFF. The CDR3 nucleotides read TGTGCCAGTAGTATAATCAGGACTAGCCAAAACAATGAGCAGTTCTTC.

CDR3 residues: CASRGGSSYEQYF. The DNA of the CDR3 is TGTGCCAGCAGAGGAGGGAGCTCCTACGAGCAGTACTTC. J is TRBJ2-7 and V is TRBV6-5; maybe TRBD2 (6 bases). CDR3 length: 13 residues. The V gene's germline CDR1 is MNHEY and CDR2 SVGAGI. Trimming cost V 6 bases and J 0 bases, with 9 bases left between them.

The DNA of the CDR3 is TGTGCCAGTACCATGACAGGGATGGGCAATCAGCCCCAGCATTTT. Amino acid sequence: CASTMTGMGNQPQHF. V and J are TRBV19 and TRBJ1-5; 7 bases align to TRBD1. CDR3 size: 15 residues. CDR1 and CDR2 (germline): LNHDA, SQIVND (reference sequence). Trimming at V came to 7 bases and at J to 2 bases, leaving 8 bases not matched to a gene.

This clone was observed a handful of times. The V call is TRBV7-2, the J call TRBJ2-3, with 9 bases matching TRBD2. The CDR3 runs to 15 residues. Germline loops: CDR1 SGHTA, CDR2 FQGNSA. Unmatched junction bases numbered 8, after V lost 5 bases and J lost 5 bases. CDR3 protein: CASSTQAGGEDTQYF. CDR3 DNA sequence: TGTGCCAGCAGCACCCAAGCGGGAGGTGAAGATACGCAGTATTTT.

This chain connects TRBV2 to TRBJ2-2, with a weak D call TRBD1 (5 bases). Trimming removed 6 bases at V and 7 bases at J, with 18 bases between. The germline V gene encodes CDR1 SNHLY and CDR2 FYNNEI. The CDR3 loop spans 15 amino acids. The CDR3 here is CASSELAVQGGELFF. Here the CDR3 DNA reads TGTGCCAGCAGCGAACTTGCAGTGCAGGGCGGGGAGCTGTTTTTT.

Only a few counts were recorded for this clone. The chain combines TRBV5-1 with TRBJ1-2, with TRBD1 as a possible D gene (5 bases). This CDR3 contains 14 residues. From germline, CDR1 is SGHRS and CDR2 YFSETQ. Trimming removed 0 bases from V and 8 bases from J, with 14 bases in between. This CDR3 reads CASSLAATGGGYTF. The CDR3 DNA follows: TGCGCCAGCAGCTTGGCCGCAACAGGCGGCGGCTACACCTTC.

The rearrangement uses TRBV28 and TRBJ1-3, with a weak D call TRBD1 (5 bases). CDR3 length: 14 amino acids. The V end was cut by 6 bases, the J end by 8 bases, with 17 bases between. Germline assignment: CDR1 MDHEN and CDR2 SYDVKM. CDR3 sequence reads: CASRQDGSEDTIYF. CDR3 coding DNA: TGTGCCAGCAGACAGGACGGGTCCGAGGACACCATATATTTT.

Concerning this clone: The germline gene is not matched at one end of the junction; a read error may be the cause. The chain employs TRBV5-1 and TRBJ2-5; possible D gene TRBD1, 6 bases. The germline V gene encodes CDR1 SGHRS and CDR2 YFSETQ. This CDR3 region has 13 residues. The CDR3 bases are TGTGCCAGCAGCCACGGACAGCAAGAGACCCAGTACTTC. Protein product: CASSHGQQETQYF.

The CDR3 sequence: CASSPVSRGEQFF. The CDR3 DNA is TGTGCCAGCAGTCCCGTTAGCCGAGGGGAGCAGTTCTTC. V gene TRBV28 combines with J gene TRBJ2-1, with D possibly TRBD2 on 5 matching bases. Deletions cut 5 bases from V and 10 bases from J, with 15 bases between. In germline, CDR1 is MDHEN, CDR2 SYDVKM. This CDR3 contains 13 residues. The full variable domain, in which reference TRBV28 and TRBJ2-1 provide the parts outside the CDR3, is DVKVTQSSRYLVKRTGEKVFLECVQDMDHENMFWYRQDPGLGLRLIYFSYDVKMKEKGDIPEGYSVSREKKERFSLILESASTNQTSMYLCASSPVSRGEQFFGPGTRLTVL.

Only one count was recorded for this clone. The chain carries TRBV9 and TRBJ2-7, with 10 nucleotides matching TRBD1. Looked up from germline, CDR1 is SGDLS and CDR2 is YYNGEE. Losses at the gene ends were 3 bases for V and 4 bases for J; bases not matched to a gene: 1. The CDR3 covers 13 residues. The CDR3: CASSGTGGYEQYF. The CDR3 DNA sequence: TGTGCCAGCAGCGGGACAGGGGGGTACGAGCAGTACTTC.

The rearrangement links TRBV7-2 to TRBJ2-7; 16 bases are a match to TRBD2. The CDR3 totals 18 residues. The germline V gene encodes CDR1 SGHTA and CDR2 FQGNSA. The J segment lost 6 bases and the V segment lost 0 bases, leaving 8 bases of the junction unmatched. The CDR3 loop is CASSLAGGLAGGNGEQYF. CDR3 DNA: TGTGCCAGCAGCTTAGCGGGGGGACTAGCGGGAGGGAATGGCGAGCAGTACTTC.

This rearrangement joins TRBV18 to TRBJ2-7; 7 bases match TRBD1. CDR1 is KGHSH and CDR2 is LQKENI in the germline V gene. With V trimmed by 2 bases and J by 2 bases, 3 bases remained unmatched. The CDR3 loop spans 14 amino acids. Here the CDR3 reads CASSPRQGPYEQYF. The CDR3 nucleotides are TGTGCCAGCTCACCAAGACAGGGCCCCTACGAGCAGTACTTC.

This chain joins TRBV7-9 and TRBJ2-5; TRBD1 aligns across 9 bases. Germline CDR1 and CDR2: SEHNR and FQNEAQ (reference sequence). The CDR3 extends over 15 amino acids. V dropped 5 bases and J dropped 4; count of bases not matched to a gene: 8. The CDR3 here is CASSTQTGGGETQYF. In DNA, the CDR3 is TGTGCCAGCAGCACGCAAACAGGGGGCGGAGAGACCCAGTACTTC.

This clone was seen once. The CDR3: CASSARQGTEAFF. Written as DNA, the CDR3 is TGTGCCAGCAGCGCCAGACAGGGCACGGAAGCTTTCTTT. The gene calls are TRBV13 and TRBJ1-1; 7 positions agree with TRBD1. The V gene end was trimmed by 5 bases and the J gene end by 8 bases; junction bases not matched to a gene: 8. The germline gives CDR1 PRHDT, CDR2 FYEKMQ (reference sequence). The CDR3 consists of 13 residues. Together with reference TRBV13 and TRBJ1-1, the CDR3 gives the full variable domain: AAGVIQSPRHLIKEKRETATLKCYPIPRHDTVYWYQQGPGQDPQFLISFYEKMQSDKGSIPDRFSAQQFSDYHSELNMSSLELGDSALYFCASSARQGTEAFFGQGTRLTVV.

The rearrangement uses TRBV27 and TRBJ2-7, with 12 bases fitting TRBD2. The junction had 8 bases not matched to a gene; V was cut back by 2 bases and J by 6 bases. The germline V gene has CDR1 MNHEY and CDR2 SMNVEV (reference sequence). This CDR3 is 16 amino acids long. The CDR3 DNA follows: TGTGCCAGCAGTTTAATGAGCTTGACTAGCGGGGGCGAGCAGTACTTC. It is translated as CASSLMSLTSGGEQYF.

The chain employs TRBV15 and TRBJ1-1; 9 bases agree with TRBD1. Germline CDR1 is LNHNV and CDR2 is YYDKDF (reference sequence). The CDR3 contains 15 residues. Unmatched junction bases numbered 5, after V lost 1 base and J lost 5 bases. The CDR3 DNA follows: TGTGCCACCAGCAGAGCGGGACAGGGAAGGACTGAAGCTTTCTTT. As protein: CATSRAGQGRTEAFF.

The rearrangement uses TRBV12-3 or TRBV12-4 and TRBJ1-4; no reliable D call. Trimming took 4 bases from V and 3 from J, leaving 6 bases between them. This CDR3 has 13 amino acids. CDR3 in DNA: TGTGCCAGCAGTTCACAGCCTAATGAAAAACTGTTTTTT. Translation: CASSSQPNEKLFF.

The rearrangement uses TRBV10-2 and TRBJ1-1; 8 bases agree with TRBD1. The CDR3 runs 13 residues. V was clipped by 7 bases and J by 8 bases; unmatched bases: 9. CDR1 is WSHSY, CDR2 SAAADI, per germline. The CDR3 coding sequence is TGCGCCAGCAAGGGCAGGGGGCAAGTCGAAGCTTTCTTT. Its translation: CASKGRGQVEAFF.